This paragraph covers one T cell receptor beta chain sequence. Its antigen remains undetermined. This specimen comes from a study of cytomegalovirus exposure and HLA in healthy donors (dated 2017 in TCRdb). Background on the whole study: An earlier analysis of 587 of the donors reported 276 Gb of sequence data and 100 million to 120 million unique TCR beta sequences obtained from around 180 million T cells. The study was designed to test whether signatures of past pathogen exposure could be identified by cataloging public T cell receptors. Typing coverage varied by locus: roughly 629-630 donors for A, B, C, DRB1 and DQB1; some 520 for DQA1; over 600 for DPA1; approximately 490 for DPB1. To study patterns of TCR occurrence, a later analysis re-analyzed previously published TCR beta repertoires from around 670 donors and added high-resolution HLA genotyping. Along with the roughly 670-subject first cohort, a separate validation cohort of around 110 different subjects was used. A later genetic analysis used genome-wide SNP genotypes for about 60% of the roughly 700 donors, treating that subset as a discovery cohort. In the later analysis, no new phenotypic data were used to find candidate immune exposures; instead, reliance was placed on TCR beta sequences and their occurrence across donors. Roughly 300 gigabases of sequencing data and tens of millions of unique TCR sequences were included in an early release covering roughly 600 HLA-typed donors. All discovery cohort repertoires had been generated on a single sequencing platform. HLA typing included class I and class II loci at four-digit resolution. High-throughput TCR immunosequencing, statistical association of individual TCRs with disease status, and machine learning were combined to predict cytomegalovirus infection status. Using immunosequencing, the study profiled T cell repertoires from about 620 subjects and related those repertoires to cytomegalovirus serostatus. Among around 400 genotyped donors of the cohort, an average of around 220,000 unique TCR beta nucleotide sequences was sequenced per donor, of which roughly 17% were non-productive. An earlier analysis of approximately 640 of the donors applied high-throughput TCR beta sequencing to assess whether each TCR beta V gene segment acted as functional or pseudogenic. The genetic ancestry cluster associated with self-reported Caucasian donors included roughly 84% of the roughly 410 genotyped donors. Roughly five DR-DQ haplotypes were handled as single units for association and clustering because linkage in the cohort was strong. Donor age, sex, ethnicity and CMV serostatus were compiled alongside the repertoire data. On the study overall, not on this receptor specifically: In vitro tests confirmed that a few of the cytomegalovirus-associated TCR beta chains recognize cytomegalovirus antigens. Because counts were too low, 15 or so rarely observed V segments, including chromosome 9 orphons, were excluded from the earlier analysis of 587 of the donors. A later analysis associated roughly 17,000 TCR beta sequences with specific HLA alleles at a false discovery rate of 0.05. A later analysis found that HLA-associated TCR beta chains were more clonally expanded and had lower generation probabilities than equally common non-associated chains. In the study, about 150 TCR beta chains were listed as associated with cytomegalovirus. A cluster of highly shared sequence variants was judged likely to represent a technical artifact of the sequencing pipeline. A later analysis reported that several top co-occurrence clusters appeared linked to parvovirus B19, influenza, CMV and Epstein-Barr virus. Compared with the approximately 600-donor mean, donors in an Asian-associated ancestry cluster had fewer N-insertions in productive TCRs, according to a later genetic analysis. Because HLA typing was missing for some donors at each locus, association tests included only the typed subset. Because the 87-base-pair reads could not distinguish some IMGT-functional V segments, including TRBV6-2 and TRBV6-3, those segments were excluded. The classifier was reported to diagnose cytomegalovirus status with high specificity and sensitivity in both the original cohort and the validation cohort. This cohort had only TCR beta chains sequenced, and the lack of alpha or paired-chain data limited which features could be detected. The presence/absence analyses assumed that sequencing depth was roughly uniform across donors, and that assumption may not be true. Most TCR sequences were seen in very few donors, while some public TCRs were found in many individuals. A further reported finding was that TCR beta sequences accurately predicted the HLA-A and HLA-B alleles for most subjects in the first cohort. A later analysis found that most CMV-associated TCR beta chains appeared HLA-restricted, with HLA associations seemingly driven largely by CMV exposure. The only immune exposure information available for the cohort was CMV serostatus. V-gene and J-gene trimming of TCR beta chains was associated with a missense DCLRE1C variant in a later genetic analysis, and the association was replicated in an independent cohort. In a later analysis, the rate of TCR association differed among HLA loci, with DRB1 alleles having the most associated TCRs and HLA-C alleles having the fewest. An earlier analysis of roughly 570 of the donors showed that most TCR beta V segments appeared in productive rearrangements either about 87% or about 30% of the time, which broadly matched IMGT annotations. When HLA alleles, especially DR and DQ, strongly co-occurred, attributing TCR associations to individual alleles was difficult. Linkage disequilibrium might explain the correlated functional status among segregating V segments, but an unknown experimental factor could not be ruled out. The authors suggested that the approach could potentially be generalized to other disease states and immunological phenotypes.

Measured from the cysteine to the phenylalanine, the CDR3 is 13 residues long. The CDR3 DNA has 39 bases and is translated from base 1. As encoded in the germline V gene, CDR1 is SGDLS while CDR2 is YYNGEE. Trimming removed 4 bases from V and 6 bases from J; the gene matches leave 3 bases unexplained. The cohort was made up of around 720 healthy bone marrow donors. At the time of sampling, every cohort member was nominally healthy, though immune exposures that went unrecorded were likely present. The donor was CMV seronegative and belonged to the group of over 350 seronegative cohort members. Every donor gave a peripheral blood sample, and the peripheral blood mononuclear cells from that sample were used for TCR beta sequencing. The Qiagen DNeasy Blood Extraction Kit was used to extract genomic DNA from the blood cell samples. Library creation used the immunoSEQ multiplex PCR assay. A mixture of 60 forward primers for TCR Vbeta segments and 13 reverse primers for TCR Jbeta segments was used in the multiplex PCR. The CDR3 region of rearranged TCR beta genes was amplified from genomic DNA with a multiplex PCR assay. The amplified TCR beta libraries were sequenced on the Illumina HiSeq System as 87-base-pair reads. The authors' analysis ran thus. A later analysis tallied around 80 million unique TCR beta chains across the 650 to 750 repertoires, and some 10 million of those chains were shared by two or more donors. Raw reads were error-corrected and collapsed into unique sequences with a nearest-neighbor algorithm that merged closely related sequences to remove PCR and sequencing errors. To assign V, D and J gene segments, CDR3 sequences were aligned to IMGT reference sequences. Each retained sequence needed at least a six-nucleotide match to both a V gene segment and a J gene segment. Rearrangements were classified as productive when the CDR3 lacked stop codons and remained in frame with V and J, and all other rearrangements were classified as non-productive. CDR3 was defined according to IMGT convention as the region running from the second conserved V-encoded cysteine to the conserved J-encoded phenylalanine. The earlier analysis of about 500 of the donors excluded sequences that lacked an unambiguous match to a single V gene segment. An earlier analysis of several hundred of the donors called V segments functional above 56.7% productive rearrangements and segregating when the between-donor standard deviation exceeded 5%. A statistical classification framework was developed to diagnose cytomegalovirus status using the catalog of TCR beta chain sequences. In a later analysis, TCR nucleotide sequences were compared against IMGT/GENE-DB human TR gene sequences so that V and J genes could be assigned. Using the TCRdist pipeline, a later analysis assigned CDR3 sequences along with most-parsimonious VDJ recombination scenarios. In a later analysis, every TCR beta chain was defined by the combination of its CDR3 amino acid sequence and its V-gene family, and reads without a unique V-gene family were dropped. To address suspected cross-contamination and a sequencing artifact, a later analysis removed roughly 640 highly shared, low-generation-probability nucleotide sequences. A later analysis calculated a clonal expansion index for each public chain from normalized within-repertoire ranks of inferred template counts. In a later analysis, generation probabilities were computed using a VDJ recombination model fitted to out-of-frame rearrangements, and the results were checked against IGoR. A later analysis scored TCR-TCR, TCR-HLA and TCR-CMV co-occurrence with hypergeometric tests, applying a repertoire-size bias correction to TCR pairs. To estimate false discovery rates, a later analysis permuted the HLA or CMV assignments 20 times. In a later analysis, co-occurring TCRs were grouped using DBSCAN, and TCRdist sequence similarity was added for clustering within HLA-allele-positive subsets. Repertoires with fewer than 30,000 or more than 120,000 public chains, plus five repertoires with anomalous nucleotide sharing, were excluded from co-occurrence clustering. TCRdb limited this immuneACCESS table to in-frame rearrangements with V and J called. A share of clones is missing; checked studies link under half to unresolved V genes, and the rest is unexplained. V and J calls and clone size come straight from that table; D and trimming were deduced from the DNA. The sample's own table lists 65,000 to 95,000 clones. Of the sample, about 4.2% is held by the ten largest clones.

This chain is built from TRBV9 and TRBJ2-7; TRBD2 lines up with 11 middle nucleotides. This sequence was found in a man aged 25 to 40 in good health and CMV-seronegative. Sequencing was carried out using PBMCs. DNA sequence: TGTGCCAGCAGCTTTAGCGGGAGGGGCGAGCAGTACTTC. The translation is CASSFSGRGEQYF.